Presented here are 21 T cell receptor beta chains from one specimen sequenced in a study of blood T cell repertoires in COVID-19. Repertoires were generated with immunoSEQ multiplex PCR, while TCRdb's copy carries only in-frame clones and drops some. The data contain 200,000 or so clones, approximately 88% of them seen just once; the ten biggest clones take up 7.5% to 10%. The sample comprised PBMCs or T cells enriched from blood (not recorded which). The source of these receptors is a woman in her late teens or twenties who had recovered from COVID-19.

J is TRBJ2-3 and V is TRBV5-6; 7 positions match TRBD1. With V trimmed by 4 bases and J by 2 bases, 10 bases remained unmatched. Germline-derived CDR1 and CDR2 are SGHDT and YYEEEE. This CDR3 contains 16 residues. CDR3 in DNA: TGTGCCAGCAGCCTGAGGACAGGTAGGACCACAGATACGCAGTATTTT. It encodes CASSLRTGRTTDTQYF.

The chain carries TRBV27 and TRBJ1-6; 7 positions match TRBD1. CDR1 is MNHEY and CDR2 is SMNVEV in the germline V gene (reference sequence). The CDR3 is 20 residues long. With V trimmed by 5 bases and J by 0 bases, 16 bases remained unmatched. This chain's CDR3 is CASSARGTAVIVSYNSPLHF. The DNA of the CDR3 is TGTGCCAGCAGTGCCCGAGGGACAGCCGTAATCGTCTCCTATAATTCACCCCTCCACTTT.

The V gene is TRBV24-1, the J gene TRBJ2-2, with TRBD2 matching 15 bases. The J segment lost 4 bases and the V segment lost 4 bases, leaving 6 bases of the junction unmatched. Germline CDR1 and CDR2: KGHDR and SFDVKD. The CDR3 runs 18 residues. CDR3 loop: CATSDPKGLAGGTGELFF. Written as DNA, the CDR3 is TGTGCCACCAGTGACCCGAAGGGACTAGCGGGGGGCACCGGGGAGCTGTTTTTT.

This chain links TRBV28 with TRBJ1-3, with D perhaps matching TRBD1 (6 bases). Per the germline V gene, CDR1 is MDHEN and CDR2 is SYDVKM. CDR3 size: 19 residues. V lost 6 bases and J lost 0, with 24 bases in between. This CDR3 reads CASSRVMGARPSSGNTIYF. Written as DNA, the CDR3 is TGTGCCAGCAGCCGGGTGATGGGGGCGCGACCGAGCTCTGGAAACACCATATATTTT.

This sequence joins TRBV5-4 and TRBJ2-5, with 11 bases identical to TRBD1. V lost 4 bases, J lost 5 bases, and 10 bases stayed unmatched. Germline V gives CDR1 SGHNT, CDR2 YYREEE (reference sequence). CDR3 length: 16 amino acids. CDR3 sequence: CASSKQDRGLGETQYF. DNA for the CDR3: TGTGCCAGCAGCAAGCAGGACAGGGGGCTGGGGGAGACCCAGTACTTC. Full variable domain (outside the CDR3, taken from reference TRBV5-4 and TRBJ2-5): ETGVTQSPTHLIKTRGQQVTLRCSSQSGHNTVSWYQQALGQGPQFIFQYYREEENGRGNFPPRFSGLQFPNYSSELNVNALELDDSALYLCASSKQDRGLGETQYFGPGTRLLVL.

This clone has more than one count but fewer than ten. The rearrangement uses TRBV6-4 and TRBJ2-1, with 9 bases that match TRBD1. There are 14 residues in the CDR3. The trim removed 6 bases at V and 8 bases at J, leaving 8 bases unmatched. Germline CDR1 and CDR2: MRHNA and SNTAGT. CDR3 amino acids: CASRTGQGSDEQFF. As DNA, the CDR3 is TGTGCCAGCAGGACGGGACAGGGTAGCGATGAGCAGTTCTTC.

The chain recombines TRBV30 with TRBJ2-5; the D is unclear. CDR1 is GTSNPN and CDR2 is SVGIG in the germline V gene (reference sequence). Trimming removed 0 bases at V and 0 bases at J, with 5 bases between. The CDR3 is 13 amino acids. CDR3 sequence reads: CAWSVQYQETQYF. The CDR3 DNA reads as TGTGCCTGGAGTGTGCAGTACCAAGAGACCCAGTACTTC. Based on the CDR3 plus reference TRBV30 and TRBJ2-5, the full variable domain is SQTIHQWPATLVQPVGSPLSLECTVEGTSNPNLYWYRQAAGRGLQLLFYSVGIGQISSEVPQNLSASRPQDRQFILSSKKLLLSDSGFYLCAWSVQYQETQYFGPGTRLLVL.

The J gene is TRBJ2-3, the V gene TRBV10-3; D is undetermined. The CDR3 loop spans 14 amino acids. CDR1 is ENHRY, CDR2 SYGVKD, per germline. Trimming pared 3 bases from V and 3 bases from J, leaving 10 bases between. The CDR3 DNA reads TGTGCCATCAGTGAATCTGAGTTGACAGATACGCAGTATTTT. Translation: CAISESELTDTQYF.

This chain joins TRBV12-3 or TRBV12-4 and TRBJ1-1; TRBD1 matches at 9 bases. The V segment lost 5 bases and the J segment 3 bases; nucleotides outside the gene matches: 1. This CDR3 spans 13 amino acids. The CDR3 DNA is TGTGCCAGCAGTCGGGACAGGGACACTGAAGCTTTCTTT. Translating it yields CASSRDRDTEAFF.

The CDR3 sequence: CASRDGGLRTEAFF. The CDR3 DNA sequence: TGTGCCAGCAGGGATGGGGGCTTAAGGACTGAAGCTTTCTTT. V and J are TRBV28 and TRBJ1-1, with D possibly matching TRBD1 (6 bases). Germline CDR1 and CDR2: MDHEN and SYDVKM. The V end was cut by 6 bases, the J end by 5 bases, with 16 bases between. The CDR3 has 14 amino acids.

The chain recombines TRBV5-6 with TRBJ2-1; 8 bases agree with TRBD2. Trimming took 4 bases from V and 8 from J; bases not matched to a gene: 8. CDR1 and CDR2 (germline): SGHDT, YYEEEE. The CDR3 covers 14 residues. The CDR3 coding sequence is TGTGCCAGCAGCCCGGCCGGGGGGGTCGATGAGCAGTTCTTC. Amino acid sequence: CASSPAGGVDEQFF.

The genes are TRBV5-1 and TRBJ1-5; 7 nucleotides align to TRBD1. V lost 1 base to trimming and J lost 4 bases; unmatched junction nucleotides: 5. The CDR3 extends over 15 amino acids. Per the germline V gene, CDR1 is SGHRS and CDR2 is YFSETQ. Here the CDR3 reads CASSLTTGENQPQHF. DNA for the CDR3: TGCGCCAGCAGCTTGACCACAGGGGAAAATCAGCCCCAGCATTTT.

The chain carries TRBV5-6 and TRBJ2-4; no firm D call. The ends were cut back, 0 bases at V and 0 bases at J, with 10 bases in the middle. This CDR3 has 16 amino acids. The germline CDR1 and CDR2 sequences are SGHDT and YYEEEE. The CDR3 coding sequence is TGTGCCAGCAGCTTGGCCTCAGTCCAAGCCAAAAACATTCAGTACTTC. This sequence encodes CASSLASVQAKNIQYF.

DNA for the CDR3: TGTGCCAGCAGTTCCGGACAGGCTTCTGGAAACACCATATATTTT. It codes for CASSSGQASGNTIYF. The J gene is TRBJ1-3, the V gene TRBV28; 7 bases align to TRBD1. From germline, CDR1 is MDHEN and CDR2 SYDVKM. The CDR3 contains 15 residues. V lost 4 bases to trimming and J lost 1 base; unmatched junction nucleotides: 4.

This sequence joins TRBV28 and TRBJ1-2, with D unresolved. Trimming shortened V by 2 bases and J by 5 bases, and 6 bases separated the two germline ends. The CDR3 is 12 amino acids. Per germline, CDR1 MDHEN and CDR2 SYDVKM. CDR3 loop: CASSLSGYGYTF. CDR3 nucleotide sequence: TGTGCCAGCAGTTTAAGCGGGTATGGCTACACCTTC.

The chain employs TRBV27 and TRBJ1-5; D might be TRBD1 (5 bases). The CDR3 is 15 amino acids. Germline CDR1 reads MNHEY; CDR2 reads SMNVEV (reference sequence). V was pared by 0 bases and J by 0 bases, with 6 bases between. The CDR3 sequence is CASSLSGLSNQPQHF. The CDR3 DNA follows: TGTGCCAGCAGTTTATCGGGGCTTAGCAATCAGCCCCAGCATTTT.

The chain joins TRBV7-2 to TRBJ2-7; 8 bases align to TRBD1. The CDR3 consists of 15 residues. V gave up 5 bases and J gave up 0 bases; unmatched junction bases: 6. The germline V gene has CDR1 SGHTA and CDR2 FQGNSA. CDR3 sequence: CASSIQTGVSYEQYF. As DNA, the CDR3 is TGTGCCAGCAGCATTCAGACAGGGGTCTCCTACGAGCAGTACTTC. Filled out from reference TRBV7-2 and TRBJ2-7, the complete variable domain reads GAGVSQSPSNKVTEKGKDVELRCDPISGHTALYWYRQSLGQGLEFLIYFQGNSAPDKSGLPSDRFSAERTGGSVSTLTIQRTQQEDSAVYLCASSIQTGVSYEQYFGPGTRLTVT.

This chain connects TRBV29-1 to TRBJ1-1; tentatively, D is TRBD1 (6 bases). CDR3 length: 17 residues. Trimming took off 1 base at V and 6 bases at J, with 24 bases between the two ends. Germline lookup yields CDR1 SQVTM and CDR2 ANQGSEA. CDR3 protein: CSVEVWGGKVGLAEAFF. As DNA, the CDR3 is TGCAGCGTTGAAGTCTGGGGGGGCAAAGTCGGGTTAGCTGAAGCTTTCTTT.

This sequence joins TRBV25-1 and TRBJ2-5; D unresolved. The CDR3 sequence is 14 residues long. CDR1 and CDR2 (germline): MGHDK, SYGVNS. V lost 5 bases to trimming and J lost 4 bases, with 14 bases between them. CDR3 loop: CASSYNFPPETQYF. The CDR3 DNA follows: TGTGCCAGCAGTTATAACTTTCCCCCAGAGACCCAGTACTTC.

V usage is TRBV12-3 or TRBV12-4 and J usage is TRBJ1-1, with D uncertain. There are 12 residues in the CDR3. V lost 3 bases and J 3 bases, leaving 5 bases between the germline ends. The CDR3 DNA is TGTGCCAGCAGTTTCTCCGACACTGAAGCTTTCTTT. This translates into CASSFSDTEAFF.

This rearrangement joins TRBV4-1 to TRBJ2-5; 8 nucleotides align to TRBD2. After removal of 1 base from V and 5 bases from J, the junction contained 15 bases not matched to a gene. Germline V CDR1 and CDR2: MGHRA, YSYEKL. The CDR3 is 18 amino acids. The CDR3 is CASSQVVFGGGTGETQYF. CDR3 coding DNA: TGCGCCAGCAGCCAAGTCGTGTTTGGCGGGGGGACCGGGGAGACCCAGTACTTC.